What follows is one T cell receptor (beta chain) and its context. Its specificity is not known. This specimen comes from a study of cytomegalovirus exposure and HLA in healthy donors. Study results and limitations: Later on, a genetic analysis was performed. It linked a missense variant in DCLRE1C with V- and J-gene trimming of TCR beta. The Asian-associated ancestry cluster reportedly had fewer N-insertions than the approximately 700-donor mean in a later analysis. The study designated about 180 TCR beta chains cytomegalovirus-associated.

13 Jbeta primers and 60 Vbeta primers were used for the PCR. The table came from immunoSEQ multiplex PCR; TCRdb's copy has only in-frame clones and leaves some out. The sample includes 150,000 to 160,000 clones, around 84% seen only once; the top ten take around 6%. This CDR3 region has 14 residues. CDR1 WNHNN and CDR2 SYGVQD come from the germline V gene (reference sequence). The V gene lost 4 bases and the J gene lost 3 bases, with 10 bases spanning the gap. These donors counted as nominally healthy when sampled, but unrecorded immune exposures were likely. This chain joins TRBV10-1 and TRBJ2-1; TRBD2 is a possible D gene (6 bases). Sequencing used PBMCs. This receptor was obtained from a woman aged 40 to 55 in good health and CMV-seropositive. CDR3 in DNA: TGCGCCAGCAGTGCAATGACTAGCTACAATGAGCAGTTCTTC. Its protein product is CASSAMTSYNEQFF.